This T cell receptor beta chain was observed in a study of T cell responses to AZD1222 COVID-19 vaccine. Clones were sequenced by immunoSEQ multiplex PCR, and TCRdb holds only the in-frame ones, with some missing. In the table there are just under 150,000 clones, 86% of which are singletons. Researchers grouped second doses given at about 4 or about 12 weeks into one pool. The CDR3 is 15 amino acids. The germline V gene encodes CDR1 KGHDR and CDR2 SFDVKD. Trimming took off 0 bases at V and 1 base at J, with 7 bases between the two ends. The receptor comes from an adult who received the AZD1222 COVID-19 vaccine. This specimen consisted of peripheral blood, obtained 28 days after the second AZD1222 dose. This chain connects TRBV24-1 to TRBJ2-3; D call uncertain. The CDR3 region is CATSDLSWGTDTQYF. The CDR3 DNA is TGTGCCACCAGTGATTTGTCCTGGGGCACAGATACGCAGTATTTT.